This is a list of T cell receptor beta chains from one sample in a study of blood T cells in healthy people across ages. TCRdb re-derived calls from the 5' RACE reads in MiXCR, one entry per CDR3 protein. The data show 550,000 to 750,000 distinct CDR3 sequences, 20% to 25% seen once. The sequenced sample was blood. The origin of the receptors is a man between 65 and 85 years old in good health. CDR3s include the opening cysteine and the closing phenylalanine or tryptophan. D genes are given only for firm matches. Clone size is given for some rows only: seen once, a few or many times, or a class if the clone is expanded.

V	size	D	J	CDR3	DNA
TRBV20-1	many	TRBD1	TRBJ1-1	CSARGPGGTEAFF	TGCAGTGCTAGAGGTCCAGGGGGGACTGAAGCTTTCTTT
TRBV3-1	NA	NA	TRBJ2-3	CASSQDYRTDTQYF	TGTGCCAGCAGCCAAGATTATCGGACAGATACGCAGTATTTT
TRBV6-9	NA	NA	TRBJ2-5	CASSYSFLPKETQYF	TGTGCCAGCAGTTATTCGTTCCTCCCTAAAGAGACCCAGTACTTC
TRBV20-1	NA	TRBD2	TRBJ2-7	CSARGSSGLIYEQYF	TGCAGTGCTAGAGGCAGTAGCGGGTTGATCTACGAGCAGTACTTC
TRBV7-3	few	NA	TRBJ1-3	CASSASPGPGNTIYF	TGTGCCAGCAGCGCCTCTCCGGGGCCGGGAAACACCATATATTTT
TRBV4-1	few	NA	TRBJ2-3	CASSQDQSRERAQYF	TGCGCCAGCAGCCAAGATCAGTCTAGGGAGCGAGCGCAGTATTTT
TRBV19	few	TRBD1	TRBJ1-5	CASSPAIGTGGQPQHF	TGTGCCAGTAGTCCTGCCATTGGGACAGGGGGCCAGCCCCAGCATTTT
TRBV6-6	NA	NA	TRBJ1-5	CASSSSPYQPQHF	TGTGCCAGCAGTTCGTCGCCCTATCAGCCCCAGCATTTT
TRBV24-1	few	NA	TRBJ2-5	CATSDSGTALETQYF	TGTGCCACCAGTGACTCCGGGACCGCATTAGAGACCCAGTACTTC
TRBV4-1	NA	TRBD1	TRBJ2-3	CASSPGQLSTDTQYF	TGCGCCAGCAGCCCGGGACAGCTCAGCACAGATACGCAGTATTTT
TRBV6-1	NA	TRBD2	TRBJ2-2	CASSDWGGTGELFF	TGTGCCAGCAGTGACTGGGGGGGCACCGGGGAGCTGTTTTTT
TRBV7-3	NA	TRBD2	TRBJ2-2	CVSSLDWGGTGELFF	TGTGTCAGCAGCCTAGACTGGGGGGGTACCGGGGAGCTGTTTTTT
TRBV2	few	NA	TRBJ2-3	CASNSGTYPGGTSTDTQYF	TGTGCCAGCAACTCAGGGACGTATCCTGGGGGGACCAGCACAGATACGCAGTATTTT
TRBV29-1	NA	NA	TRBJ1-4	CSAGPIGEKLFF	TGCAGCGCGGGACCAATTGGGGAAAAACTGTTTTTT
TRBV7-2	NA	TRBD2	TRBJ2-7	CASSFGLKREGYEQYF	TGTGCCAGCAGCTTTGGGCTTAAGCGGGAGGGCTACGAGCAGTACTTC
TRBV15	many	NA	TRBJ2-1	CATSRDLKGNEQFF	TGTGCCACCAGCAGGGATTTAAAGGGTAATGAGCAGTTCTTC
TRBV12-3/TRBV12-4	few	NA	TRBJ2-4	CASSSMQAKAKNIQYF	TGTGCCAGCAGTTCTATGCAGGCGAAGGCCAAAAACATTCAGTACTTC
TRBV6-6	NA	NA	TRBJ2-1	CASSLRVGDNEQFF	TGTGCCAGCAGTCTGCGGGTTGGTGACAATGAGCAGTTCTTC
TRBV20-1	NA	TRBD1	TRBJ2-3	CSARRGTGGDDMQYF	TGCAGTGCTAGAAGAGGGACAGGGGGCGATGATATGCAGTATTTT
TRBV12-5	NA	NA	TRBJ1-1	CASGLVRGGEAFF	TGTGCTAGTGGTTTGGTTCGGGGAGGTGAAGCTTTCTTT
TRBV10-1	many	NA	TRBJ2-1	CASSDRVSYNEQFF	TGCGCCAGCAGCGATAGGGTGTCCTACAATGAGCAGTTCTTC
TRBV20-1	many	TRBD2	TRBJ2-1	CSAYITGGVTYNEQFF	TGCAGTGCTTACATAACGGGAGGAGTAACCTACAATGAGCAGTTCTTC
TRBV5-5	NA	NA	TRBJ2-7	CASTIGGQGIYEQYF	TGTGCCAGCACCATCGGCGGCCAGGGTATCTACGAGCAGTACTTC
TRBV11-2	NA	TRBD1	TRBJ2-5	CASSTTGVETQYF	TGTGCCAGCAGCACAACAGGGGTAGAGACCCAGTACTTC
TRBV6-1	few	NA	TRBJ2-5	CASSEAYRSGVQETQYF	TGTGCCAGCAGTGAAGCATATCGGTCGGGGGTTCAAGAGACCCAGTACTTC
TRBV7-8	NA	TRBD2	TRBJ2-5	CASSLGVGLAGTKTQYF	TGTGCCAGCAGCTTAGGGGTGGGACTAGCGGGAACGAAGACCCAGTACTTC
TRBV20-1	NA	TRBD2	TRBJ2-2	CSASWGTSGPSGTGELFF	TGCAGTGCGTCTTGGGGGACTAGCGGACCGAGCGGCACCGGGGAGCTGTTTTTT
TRBV4-1	once	NA	TRBJ2-3	CASSQGLGPQYF	TGCGCCAGCAGCCAAGGGTTAGGTCCCCAGTATTTT
TRBV6-2/TRBV6-3	few	NA	TRBJ2-7	CASSYSTPYEQYF	TGTGCCAGCAGTTACTCAACACCCTACGAGCAGTACTTC
TRBV2	NA	TRBD2	TRBJ2-5	CASSEWAVRTAGVEETQYF	TGTGCCAGCAGTGAGTGGGCTGTTAGAACGGCGGGAGTGGAAGAGACCCAGTACTTC
TRBV6-5	NA	NA	TRBJ2-1	CASRRDPYNEQFF	TGTGCCAGCAGGCGGGATCCTTACAATGAGCAGTTCTTC
TRBV20-1	few	TRBD1	TRBJ2-5	CSARGVGASTGETQYF	TGCAGTGCTAGGGGGGTTGGAGCTTCGACAGGGGAGACCCAGTACTTC
TRBV6-5	few	TRBD2	TRBJ2-2	CASSYASGRSGELFF	TGTGCCAGCAGTTACGCTAGCGGGAGATCCGGGGAGCTGTTTTTT
TRBV7-9	NA	NA	TRBJ2-7	CASSGDYYEQYF	TGTGCCAGCAGCGGGGATTACTACGAGCAGTACTTC
TRBV12-3/TRBV12-4	NA	NA	TRBJ1-2	CASSFSGAGYTF	TGTGCCAGCAGTTTTTCCGGGGCTGGCTACACCTTC
TRBV7-2	few	NA	TRBJ2-1	CASSSTPTSYNEQFF	TGTGCCAGCAGCTCCACCCCGACTAGCTACAATGAGCAGTTCTTC
TRBV9	few	TRBD2	TRBJ2-2	CASSVAWTSETNTGELFF	TGTGCCAGCAGCGTAGCTTGGACTAGCGAAACGAACACCGGGGAGCTGTTTTTT
TRBV6-2/TRBV6-3	NA	NA	TRBJ1-1	CASSYGQGWTEAFF	TGTGCCAGCAGTTACGGGCAGGGCTGGACTGAAGCTTTCTTT
TRBV7-4	NA	NA	TRBJ2-3	CASSEPNGSLSDTQYF	TGTGCCAGCAGTGAACCGAACGGGAGTTTGTCAGATACGCAGTATTTT
TRBV27	NA	TRBD2	TRBJ2-5	CASSSYLAGVETQYF	TGTGCCAGCAGCTCCTACCTAGCGGGAGTAGAGACCCAGTACTTC
TRBV11-1	few	NA	TRBJ1-1	CASSLSGFEAFF	TGTGCCAGCAGCTTGTCTGGCTTTGAAGCTTTCTTT
TRBV20-1	few	NA	TRBJ2-1	CSAAPSASYNEQFF	TGCAGTGCCGCCCCTAGCGCCTCCTACAATGAGCAGTTCTTC
TRBV5-1	NA	TRBD1	TRBJ1-2	CASSFLRDSEGYTF	TGCGCCAGCAGCTTCCTCCGGGACAGTGAAGGCTACACCTTC
TRBV6-5	few	TRBD2	TRBJ2-1	CASRQLAGAYNEQFF	TGTGCCAGCAGGCAACTAGCGGGTGCCTACAATGAGCAGTTCTTC
TRBV4-1	NA	TRBD1	TRBJ1-1	CASSKDRGTEAFF	TGCGCCAGCAGCAAAGACAGGGGGACTGAAGCTTTCTTT
TRBV20-1	few	NA	TRBJ1-1	CSASTTEAFF	TGCAGTGCTTCGACCACTGAAGCTTTCTTT
TRBV12-5	few	TRBD1	TRBJ2-1	CASGLVTGKQFF	TGTGCTAGTGGTTTGGTGACAGGGAAGCAGTTCTTC
TRBV12-3/TRBV12-4	NA	TRBD1	TRBJ1-2	CASRKAAGQGNYGYTF	TGTGCCAGCAGAAAAGCAGCGGGACAGGGTAACTATGGCTACACCTTC
TRBV7-2	NA	TRBD1	TRBJ2-1	CASSLAGQGAQNEQFF	TGTGCCAGCAGCTTAGCCGGACAGGGGGCACAAAATGAGCAGTTCTTC
TRBV13	few	NA	TRBJ2-5	CASSLREAEETQYF	TGTGCCAGCAGCCTTAGGGAGGCCGAAGAGACCCAGTACTTC
TRBV28	few	TRBD1	TRBJ2-3	CASSLPTGGADTQYF	TGTGCCAGCAGTTTACCTACAGGGGGCGCCGATACGCAGTATTTT
TRBV27	NA	TRBD2	TRBJ2-1	CASSLGGPGNEQFF	TGTGCCAGCAGTTTGGGAGGGCCGGGCAATGAGCAGTTCTTC
TRBV5-1	few	TRBD2	TRBJ2-7	CASSGGTSGIYEQYF	TGCGCCAGCAGTGGTGGGACTAGCGGGATCTACGAGCAGTACTTC
TRBV6-2/TRBV6-3	few	NA	TRBJ2-1	CASSYGGSPYNEQFF	TGTGCCAGCAGTTACGGGGGGAGTCCCTACAATGAGCAGTTCTTC
TRBV10-3	few	NA	TRBJ2-1	CAISEGGREQFF	TGTGCCATCAGTGAAGGTGGGCGTGAGCAGTTCTTC
TRBV7-8	NA	TRBD2	TRBJ2-3	CASSFSSGPSTDTQYF	TGTGCCAGCAGCTTTTCTAGCGGACCTAGCACAGATACGCAGTATTTT
TRBV7-8	few	NA	TRBJ2-5	CASSVMRQEETQYF	TGTGCCAGCAGCGTGATGAGGCAGGAAGAGACCCAGTACTTC
TRBV7-2	NA	TRBD2	TRBJ2-7	CASSEPGLAGVVPYEQYF	TGTGCCAGCAGCGAACCCGGACTAGCGGGAGTAGTCCCCTACGAGCAGTACTTC
TRBV9	few	NA	TRBJ2-7	CASSVGDTTRLYEQYF	TGTGCCAGCAGCGTAGGGGACACAACAAGGCTCTACGAGCAGTACTTC